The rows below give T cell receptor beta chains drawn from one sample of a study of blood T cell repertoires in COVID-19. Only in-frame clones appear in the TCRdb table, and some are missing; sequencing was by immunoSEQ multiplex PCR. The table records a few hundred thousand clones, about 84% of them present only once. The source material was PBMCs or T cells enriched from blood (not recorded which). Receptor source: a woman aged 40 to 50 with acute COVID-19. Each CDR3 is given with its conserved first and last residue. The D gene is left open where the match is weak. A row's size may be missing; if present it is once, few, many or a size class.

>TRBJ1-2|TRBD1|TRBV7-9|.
TGTGCCAGCAGCCTCCGGGGACAGGTCGTCCCCTATGGCTACACCTTC
CASSLRGQVVPYGYTF
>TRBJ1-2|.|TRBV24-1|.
TGTGCCACCAGTGATTTCGGCGGTGGCTACACCTTC
CATSDFGGGYTF
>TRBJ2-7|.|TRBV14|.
TGTGCCAGCAGCCCGGTATACCTAGACCACGAGCAGTACTTC
CASSPVYLDHEQYF
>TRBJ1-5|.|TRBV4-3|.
TGCGCCAGCAGCCAAGATAATCGGGGAGGGGTTGGTCAGCCCCAGCATTTT
CASSQDNRGGVGQPQHF
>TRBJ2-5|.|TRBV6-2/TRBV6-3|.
TGTGCCAGCAGTTACATACTCGTAGGGGGTTTTCAAGAGACCCAGTACTTC
CASSYILVGGFQETQYF
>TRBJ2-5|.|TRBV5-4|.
TGTGCCAGCAGCGCGCCGGGGGTGGGGACCCAGTACTTC
CASSAPGVGTQYF
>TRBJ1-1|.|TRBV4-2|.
TGTGCCAGCAGCCCAGGGGTGACGAACACTGAAGCTTTCTTT
CASSPGVTNTEAFF
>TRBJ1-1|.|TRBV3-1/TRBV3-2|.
TGTGCCAGCAGCAACACCGGGACAATCACCGCAGCTTTCTTT
CASSNTGTITAAFF
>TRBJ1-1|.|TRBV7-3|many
TGTGCCAGCAGCTTAGGCCGGGGTTCCACTGAAGCTTTCTTT
CASSLGRGSTEAFF
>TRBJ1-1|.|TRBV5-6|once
TGTGCCAGCAGCTTGGCGGGGGTGGGAGAGAAAGCTTTCTTT
CASSLAGVGEKAFF
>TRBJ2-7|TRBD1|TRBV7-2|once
TGTGCCAGCAGCTTAGGTTCCGGGACAGGGACCTCCTACGAGCAGTACTTC
CASSLGSGTGTSYEQYF
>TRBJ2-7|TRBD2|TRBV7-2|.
TGTGCCAGCAGCTTAGGGACTAGCGGGAGCTACGAGCAGTACTTC
CASSLGTSGSYEQYF
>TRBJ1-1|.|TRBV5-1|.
TGCGCCAGCAGCTCTTACAGGGTGAACACTGAAGCTTTCTTT
CASSSYRVNTEAFF
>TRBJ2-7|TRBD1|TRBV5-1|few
TGCGCCAGCAGCTCCCCCCACACAGGGGAAAGGTACGAGCAGTACTTC
CASSSPHTGERYEQYF
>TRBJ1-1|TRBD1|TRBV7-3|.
TGTGCCAGCAGCCCGGGGACAGGGCGAACTGAAGCTTTCTTT
CASSPGTGRTEAFF
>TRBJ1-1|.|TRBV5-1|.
TGCGCCAGCAGCTTGGCGAACAAAAACACTGAAGCTTTCTTT
CASSLANKNTEAFF
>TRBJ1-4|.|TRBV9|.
TGTGCCAGCAGCGTATCTCTAATGGGAGATCAGGTTTTT
CASSVSLMGDQVF
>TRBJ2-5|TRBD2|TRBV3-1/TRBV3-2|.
TGTGCCAGCAGCCGTCGGACTAGCGTCCAGACCCAGTACTTC
CASSRRTSVQTQYF
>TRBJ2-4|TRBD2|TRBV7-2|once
TGTGCCAGCAGCCCGGGGGTACCGGGACTAGCGTCCAAAAACATTCAGTACTTC
CASSPGVPGLASKNIQYF
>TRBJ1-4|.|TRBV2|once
TGTGCCAGCCAGTGGACAGACGAAGAAAAACTGTTTTTT
CASQWTDEEKLFF
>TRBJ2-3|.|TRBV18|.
TGTGCCAGCTCACCACCGAGCCCCAGGGATACGCAGTATTTT
CASSPPSPRDTQYF
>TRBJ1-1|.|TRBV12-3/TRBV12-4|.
TGTGCCAGCAGACGTACAGAGAACACTGAAGCTTTCTTT
CASRRTENTEAFF
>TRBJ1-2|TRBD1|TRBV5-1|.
TGCGCCAGCAGCCCGGCGGGGACAGGGGTGTCATATGGCTACACCTTC
CASSPAGTGVSYGYTF
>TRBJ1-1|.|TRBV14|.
TGTGCCAGCAGCCAAAAACAGGGAAGCACTGAAGCTTTCTTT
CASSQKQGSTEAFF
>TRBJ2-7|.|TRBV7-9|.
TGTGCCAGCAGCTTTAAGGCAGGGATCGAGCAGTACTTC
CASSFKAGIEQYF
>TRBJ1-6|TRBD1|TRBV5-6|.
TGTGCCAGCAGCTTGGAGACAGGGGGCTCCTATAATTCACCCCTCCACTTT
CASSLETGGSYNSPLHF
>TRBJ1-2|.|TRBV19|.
TGTGCCTCAGGGGTGAACTATGGCTACACCTTC
CASGVNYGYTF
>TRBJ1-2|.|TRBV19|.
TGTGCCAGTAGGCGGGGCGGGGTGTCTCACTATGGCTACACCTTC
CASRRGGVSHYGYTF
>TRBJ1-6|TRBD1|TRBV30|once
TGTGCCTGGAGTTTACAGGGGGCAAAAAATTCACCCCTCCACTTT
CAWSLQGAKNSPLHF
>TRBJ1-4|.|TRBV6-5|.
TGTGCCAGCTTCCCAGGGTCGTCTAATGAAAAACTGTTTTTT
CASFPGSSNEKLFF
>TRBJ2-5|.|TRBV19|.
TGTGCCAGTAGTATGGCCAGGGGCGCAGAGACCCAGTACTTC
CASSMARGAETQYF
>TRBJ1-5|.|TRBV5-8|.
TGTGCCAGCACCCAGGGGACCCGAAGCAATCAGCCCCAGCATTTT
CASTQGTRSNQPQHF
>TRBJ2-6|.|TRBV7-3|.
TGTGCCAGCAGCTATTCAGGGGCTGGGGCCAACGTCCTGACTTTC
CASSYSGAGANVLTF
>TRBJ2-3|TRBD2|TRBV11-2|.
TGTGCCAGCAGCTTATTGTCGGGGGGGAACACAGATACGCAGTATTTT
CASSLLSGGNTDTQYF
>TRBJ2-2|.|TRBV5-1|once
TGCGCCAGCAGCTCACAGGGCGTCGGGGCCGGGGAGCTGTTTTTT
CASSSQGVGAGELFF
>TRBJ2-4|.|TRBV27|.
TGTGCCAGCAGTTTATACGGCGGCGGGGCCAAAAACATTCAGTACTTC
CASSLYGGGAKNIQYF
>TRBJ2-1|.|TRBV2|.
TGTGCCAGCAGTGCGTCGGACATACAGGACAATGAGCAGTTCTTC
CASSASDIQDNEQFF
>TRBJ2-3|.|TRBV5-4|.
TGTGCCAGCAGCCCAGCGAGAAACACAGATACGCAGTATTTT
CASSPARNTDTQYF
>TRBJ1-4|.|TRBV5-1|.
TGCGCCAGCAGCTCGGGTTCCGAAAAACTGTTTTTT
CASSSGSEKLFF
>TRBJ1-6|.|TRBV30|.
TGTGCCTGGAAACGCTCCTTGGACAGCTATAATTCACCCCTCCACTTT
CAWKRSLDSYNSPLHF
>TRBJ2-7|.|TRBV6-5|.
TGTGCCAGCAGTTACTCGAAGTCCCGCAGTTACTACGAGCAGTACTTC
CASSYSKSRSYYEQYF
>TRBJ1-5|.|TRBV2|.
TGTGCCAGCAGTGACAGGGGAGGGGGACAGCCCCAGCATTTT
CASSDRGGGQPQHF
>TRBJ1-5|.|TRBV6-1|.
TGTGCCAGCAGTGACACCCCTCGGCCAGGTCAGCCCCAGCATTTT
CASSDTPRPGQPQHF
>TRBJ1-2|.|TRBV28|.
TGTGCCAGCCGTCGAGGAGCTAACTATGGCTACACCTTC
CASRRGANYGYTF
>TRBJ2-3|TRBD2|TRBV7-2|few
TGTGCCAGCACCATTAGGGGCGGGAGAGGAGATACGCAGTATTTT
CASTIRGGRGDTQYF
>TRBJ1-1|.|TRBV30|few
TGTGCCTGGAGTGCGGGGAGGGACACTGAAGCTTTCTTT
CAWSAGRDTEAFF
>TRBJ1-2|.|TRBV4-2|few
TGTGCCAGCAGCCAAGAAGTTTTGGCCGGGGGCTACACCTTC
CASSQEVLAGGYTF
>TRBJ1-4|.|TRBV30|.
TGTGCCTGGAGCGCGGGGCACTCAAATGAAAAACTGTTTTTT
CAWSAGHSNEKLFF
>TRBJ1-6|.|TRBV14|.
TGTGCCAGCAGCCACGGGGTTTTTAATTCACCCCTCCACTTT
CASSHGVFNSPLHF
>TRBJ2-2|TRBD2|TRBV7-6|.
TGTGCCAGCAGCCTGACTAGCGGGGGAACCGGGGAGCTGTTTTTT
CASSLTSGGTGELFF
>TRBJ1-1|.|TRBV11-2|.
TGTGCCAGCAGCTCAGGGACTGAAGCTTTCTTT
CASSSGTEAFF
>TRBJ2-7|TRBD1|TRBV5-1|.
TGCGCCAGCAGCGCTGGTCCCGGGACAGACTACGAGCAGTACTTC
CASSAGPGTDYEQYF
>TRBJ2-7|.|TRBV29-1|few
TGCAGCGTTGATAACTTGCAGGGGAAAGGAAACGAGCAGTACTTC
CSVDNLQGKGNEQYF
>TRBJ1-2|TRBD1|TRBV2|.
TGTGCCAGCAGTGCCAGACAGGGTTATGGCTACACCTTC
CASSARQGYGYTF